This TCR beta chain was obtained from a study of T cell responses to AZD1222 COVID-19 vaccine. V lost 2 bases, J lost 8 bases, and 1 base stayed unmatched. The CDR3 extends over 13 amino acids. Germline lookup yields CDR1 LGHDT and CDR2 YNNKEL (reference sequence). Generated by immunoSEQ multiplex PCR, the TCRdb table keeps only in-frame clones and is missing some. The sample lists roughly 150,000 clones, 90% to 95% occurring once. Overall study findings and caveats: Repertoires were obtained solely post-peak T cell response.

About this clone: Its target is not known.

Analysis merged second doses at about 4 or about 12 weeks. The source was peripheral blood, collected 28 days after the second AZD1222 dose. This TCR derives from an adult who received the AZD1222 COVID-19 vaccine. The chain combines TRBV3-1 (or the pseudogene TRBV3-2) with TRBJ2-1, with TRBD2 matching 9 bases. CDR3 DNA sequence: TGTGCCAGCAGCCAACTAGCGGGATATGAGCAGTTCTTC. This encodes CASSQLAGYEQFF.